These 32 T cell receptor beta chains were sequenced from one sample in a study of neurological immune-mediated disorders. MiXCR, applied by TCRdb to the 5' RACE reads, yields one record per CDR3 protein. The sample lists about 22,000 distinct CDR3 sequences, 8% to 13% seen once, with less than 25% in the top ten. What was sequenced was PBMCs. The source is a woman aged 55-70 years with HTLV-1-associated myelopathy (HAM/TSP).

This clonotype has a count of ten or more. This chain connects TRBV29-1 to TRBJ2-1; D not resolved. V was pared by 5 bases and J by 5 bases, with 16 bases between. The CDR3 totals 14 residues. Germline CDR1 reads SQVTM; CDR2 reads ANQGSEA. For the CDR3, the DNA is TGCAGCGTTTCCGACTCCAGAGGTGACAATGAGCAGTTCTTC. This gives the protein CSVSDSRGDNEQFF.

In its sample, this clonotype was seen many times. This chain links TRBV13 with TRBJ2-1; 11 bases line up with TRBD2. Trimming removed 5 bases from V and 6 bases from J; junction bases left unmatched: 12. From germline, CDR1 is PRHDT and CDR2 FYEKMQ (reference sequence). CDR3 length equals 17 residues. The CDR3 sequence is CASSLRTSGPRRNEQFF. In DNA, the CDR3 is TGTGCCAGCAGCCTCCGGACTAGCGGGCCCCGGCGCAATGAGCAGTTCTTC.

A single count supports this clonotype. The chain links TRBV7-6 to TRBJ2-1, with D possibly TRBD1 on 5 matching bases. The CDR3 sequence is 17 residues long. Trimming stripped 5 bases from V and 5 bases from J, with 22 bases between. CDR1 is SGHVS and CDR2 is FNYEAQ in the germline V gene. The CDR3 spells CASSASIGARGNNEQFF. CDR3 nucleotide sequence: TGTGCCAGCAGCGCTAGTATAGGGGCCCGAGGTAACAATGAGCAGTTCTTC.

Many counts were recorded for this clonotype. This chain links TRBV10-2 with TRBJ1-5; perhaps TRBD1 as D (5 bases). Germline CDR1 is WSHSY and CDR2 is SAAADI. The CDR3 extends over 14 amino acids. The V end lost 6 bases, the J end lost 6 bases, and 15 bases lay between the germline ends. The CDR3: CASRPRGSFQPQHF. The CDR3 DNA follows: TGCGCCAGCAGGCCCCGGGGGTCGTTTCAGCCCCAGCATTTT.

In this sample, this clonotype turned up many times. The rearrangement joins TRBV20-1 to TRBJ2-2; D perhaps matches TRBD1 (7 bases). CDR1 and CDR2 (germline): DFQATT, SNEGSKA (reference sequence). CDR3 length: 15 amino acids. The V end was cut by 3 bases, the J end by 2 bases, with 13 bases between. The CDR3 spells CSASRQGGNTGELFF. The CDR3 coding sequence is TGCAGTGCTAGTAGACAGGGAGGCAACACCGGGGAGCTGTTTTTT.

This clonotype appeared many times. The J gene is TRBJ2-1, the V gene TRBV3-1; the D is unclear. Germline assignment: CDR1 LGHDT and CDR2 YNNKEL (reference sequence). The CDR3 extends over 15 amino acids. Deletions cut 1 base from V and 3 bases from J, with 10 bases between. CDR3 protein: CASSQGRTIYNEQFF. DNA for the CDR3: TGTGCCAGCAGCCAAGGTAGGACCATCTACAATGAGCAGTTCTTC.

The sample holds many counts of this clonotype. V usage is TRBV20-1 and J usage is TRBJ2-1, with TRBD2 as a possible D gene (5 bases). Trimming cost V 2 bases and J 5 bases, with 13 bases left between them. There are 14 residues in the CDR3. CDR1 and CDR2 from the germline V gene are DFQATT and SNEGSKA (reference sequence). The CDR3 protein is CSARRGGSNNEQFF. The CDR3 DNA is TGCAGTGCTAGAAGAGGTGGGAGCAACAATGAGCAGTTCTTC.

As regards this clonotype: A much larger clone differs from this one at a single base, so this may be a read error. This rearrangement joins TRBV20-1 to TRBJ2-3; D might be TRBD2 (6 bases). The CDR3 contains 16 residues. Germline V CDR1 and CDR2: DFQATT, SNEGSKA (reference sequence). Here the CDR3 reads CSASSVQRAGLDTKYF. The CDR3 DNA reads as TGCAGTGCTAGTTCGGTCCAGCGGGCGGGATTAGATACGAAGTATTTT.

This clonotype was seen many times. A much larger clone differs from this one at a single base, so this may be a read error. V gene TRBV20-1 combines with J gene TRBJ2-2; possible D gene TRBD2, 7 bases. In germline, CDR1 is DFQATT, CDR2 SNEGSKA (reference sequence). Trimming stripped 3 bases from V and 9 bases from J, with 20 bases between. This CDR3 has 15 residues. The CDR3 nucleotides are TGCAGTGCTAGGGGGCCGGGGGGCAATACCCGGGAGCTGTTTTTT. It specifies CSARGPGGNTRELFF.

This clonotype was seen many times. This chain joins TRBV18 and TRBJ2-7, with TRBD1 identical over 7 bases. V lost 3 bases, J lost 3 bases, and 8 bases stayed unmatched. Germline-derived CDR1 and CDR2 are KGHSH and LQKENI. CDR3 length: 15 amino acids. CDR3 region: CASSPNRDSYYEQYF. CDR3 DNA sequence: TGTGCCAGCTCACCGAACCGGGACAGCTACTACGAGCAGTACTTC. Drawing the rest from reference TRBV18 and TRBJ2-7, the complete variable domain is NAGVMQNPRHLVRRRGQEARLRCSPMKGHSHVYWYRQLPEEGLKFMVYLQKENIIDESGMPKERFSAEFPKEGPSILRIQQVVRGDSAAYFCASSPNRDSYYEQYFGPGTRLTVT.

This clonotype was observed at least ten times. The CDR3: CSAPSGGADTQYF. The CDR3 bases are TGCAGTGCTCCTAGCGGAGGGGCAGATACGCAGTATTTT. This chain connects TRBV20-1 to TRBJ2-3, with TRBD2 matching 7 bases. The V gene end was trimmed by 5 bases and the J gene end by 4 bases; junction bases not matched to a gene: 6. This CDR3 region has 13 residues. Germline V CDR1 and CDR2: DFQATT, SNEGSKA (reference sequence).

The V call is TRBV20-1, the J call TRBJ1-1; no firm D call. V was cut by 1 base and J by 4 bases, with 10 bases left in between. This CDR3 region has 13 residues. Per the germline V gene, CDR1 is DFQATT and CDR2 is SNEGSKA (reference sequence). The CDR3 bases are TGCAGTGCTAGAGTCAACAAGGTCACTGAAGCTTTCTTT. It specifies CSARVNKVTEAFF.

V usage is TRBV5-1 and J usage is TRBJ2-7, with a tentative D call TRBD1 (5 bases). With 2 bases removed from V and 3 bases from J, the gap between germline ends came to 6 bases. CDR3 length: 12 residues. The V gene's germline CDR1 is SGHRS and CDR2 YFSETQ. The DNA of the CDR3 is TGCGCCAGCAGCTTTCAGGGCTACGAGCAGTACTTC. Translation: CASSFQGYEQYF.

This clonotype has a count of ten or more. CDR3 residues: CASSLVRVADTQYF. The CDR3 DNA reads as TGTGCCAGCAGCTTGGTCAGGGTAGCAGATACGCAGTATTTT. The rearrangement joins TRBV5-5 to TRBJ2-3; TRBD1 is a possible D gene (5 bases). Trimming stripped 0 bases from V and 4 bases from J, with 9 bases between. Germline CDR1 is SGHKS and CDR2 is YYEKEE (reference sequence). The CDR3 contains 14 residues.

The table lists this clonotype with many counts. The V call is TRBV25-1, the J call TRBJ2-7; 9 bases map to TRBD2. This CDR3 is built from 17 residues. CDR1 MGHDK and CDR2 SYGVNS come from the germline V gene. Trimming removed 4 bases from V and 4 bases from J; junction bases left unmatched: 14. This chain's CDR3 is CASSGSPSAGGAYEQYF. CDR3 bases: TGTGCCAGCAGTGGATCGCCCTCAGCGGGGGGCGCGTACGAGCAGTACTTC.

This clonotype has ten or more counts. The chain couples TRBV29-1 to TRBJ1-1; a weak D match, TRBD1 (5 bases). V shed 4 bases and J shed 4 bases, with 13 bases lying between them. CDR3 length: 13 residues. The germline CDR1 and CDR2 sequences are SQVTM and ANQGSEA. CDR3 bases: TGCAGCGTTGGATCCGGGGCTGGCACTGAAGCTTTCTTT. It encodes CSVGSGAGTEAFF. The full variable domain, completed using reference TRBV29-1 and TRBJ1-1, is SAVISQKPSRDICQRGTSLTIQCQVDSQVTMMFWYRQQPGQSLTLIATANQGSEATYESGFVIDKFPISRPNLTFSTLTVSNMSPEDSSIYLCSVGSGAGTEAFFGQGTRLTVV.

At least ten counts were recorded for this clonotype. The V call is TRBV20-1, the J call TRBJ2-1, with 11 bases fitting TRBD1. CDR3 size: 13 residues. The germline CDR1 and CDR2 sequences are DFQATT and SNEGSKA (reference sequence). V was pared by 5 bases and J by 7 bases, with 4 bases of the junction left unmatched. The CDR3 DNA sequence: TGCAGTGCTCGGACAGGGGGCGGGAATGAGCAGTTCTTC. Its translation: CSARTGGGNEQFF.

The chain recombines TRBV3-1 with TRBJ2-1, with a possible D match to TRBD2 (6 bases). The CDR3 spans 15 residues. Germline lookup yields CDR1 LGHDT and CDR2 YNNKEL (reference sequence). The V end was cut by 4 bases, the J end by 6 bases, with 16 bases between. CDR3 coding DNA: TGTGCCAGCAGCCGGGGCGGCGGGACGGCCAATGAGCAGTTCTTC. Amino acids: CASSRGGGTANEQFF.

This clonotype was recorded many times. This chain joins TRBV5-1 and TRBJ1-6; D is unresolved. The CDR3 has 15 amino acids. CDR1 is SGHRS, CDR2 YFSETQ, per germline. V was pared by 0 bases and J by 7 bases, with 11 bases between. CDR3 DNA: TGCGCCAGCAGCTTGGCCTTGGCAGAAAATTCACCCCTCCACTTT. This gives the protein CASSLALAENSPLHF.

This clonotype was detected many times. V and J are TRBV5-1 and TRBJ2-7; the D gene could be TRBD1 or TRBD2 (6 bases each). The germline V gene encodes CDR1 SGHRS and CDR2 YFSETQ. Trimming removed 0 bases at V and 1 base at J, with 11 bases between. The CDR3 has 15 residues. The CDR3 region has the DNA TGCGCCAGCAGCTTGGGGGGGGCCGGGTCCTACGAGCAGTACTTC. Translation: CASSLGGAGSYEQYF.

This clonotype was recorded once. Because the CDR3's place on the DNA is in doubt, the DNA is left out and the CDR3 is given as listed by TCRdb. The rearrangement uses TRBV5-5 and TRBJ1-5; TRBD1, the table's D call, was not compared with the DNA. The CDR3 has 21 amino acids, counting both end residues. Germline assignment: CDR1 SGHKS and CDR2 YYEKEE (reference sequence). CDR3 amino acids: CASSFYICSARATGGGQPQHF.

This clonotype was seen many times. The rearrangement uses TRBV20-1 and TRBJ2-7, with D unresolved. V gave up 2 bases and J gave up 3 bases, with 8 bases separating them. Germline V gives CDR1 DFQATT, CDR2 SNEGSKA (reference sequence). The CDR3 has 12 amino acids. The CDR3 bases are TGCAGTGCTAGAAGGGAAATCTACGAGCAGTACTTC. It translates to CSARREIYEQYF.

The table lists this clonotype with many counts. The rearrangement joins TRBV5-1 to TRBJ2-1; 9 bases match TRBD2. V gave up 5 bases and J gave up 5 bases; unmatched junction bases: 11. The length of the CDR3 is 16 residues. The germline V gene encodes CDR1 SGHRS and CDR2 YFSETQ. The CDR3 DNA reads TGCGCCAGCAGTCTAATAGCGGGGGCGAGGAACAATGAGCAGTTCTTC. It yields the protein CASSLIAGARNNEQFF. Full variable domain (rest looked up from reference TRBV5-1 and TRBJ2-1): KAGVTQTPRYLIKTRGQQVTLSCSPISGHRSVSWYQQTPGQGLQFLFEYFSETQRNKGNFPGRFSGRQFSNSRSEMNVSTLELGDSALYLCASSLIAGARNNEQFFGPGTRLTVL.

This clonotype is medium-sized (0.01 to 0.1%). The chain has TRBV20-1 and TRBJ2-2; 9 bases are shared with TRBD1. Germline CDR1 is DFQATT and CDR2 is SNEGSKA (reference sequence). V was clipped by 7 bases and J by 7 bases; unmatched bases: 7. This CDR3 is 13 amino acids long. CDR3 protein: CSGTGGAGGELFF. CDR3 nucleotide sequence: TGCAGTGGCACAGGGGGCGCAGGCGGGGAGCTGTTTTTT.

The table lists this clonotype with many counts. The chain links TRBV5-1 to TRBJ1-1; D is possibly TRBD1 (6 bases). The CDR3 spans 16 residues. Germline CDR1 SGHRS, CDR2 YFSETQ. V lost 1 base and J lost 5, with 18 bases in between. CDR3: CASSLFRGARTTEAFF. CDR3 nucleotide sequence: TGCGCCAGCAGCTTGTTTCGGGGGGCCCGTACGACTGAAGCTTTCTTT.

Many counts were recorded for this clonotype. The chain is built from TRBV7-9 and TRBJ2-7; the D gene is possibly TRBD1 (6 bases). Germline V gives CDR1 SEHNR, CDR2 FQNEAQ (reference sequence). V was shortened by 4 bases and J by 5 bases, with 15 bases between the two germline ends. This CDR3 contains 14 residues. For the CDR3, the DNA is TGTGCCAGCAGCTCGCAGGGGACGCGGAACGAGCAGTACTTC. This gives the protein CASSSQGTRNEQYF.

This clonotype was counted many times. CDR3 bases: TGTGCCACCGGGGGAGCTAACTATGGCTACACCTTC. Protein sequence: CATGGANYGYTF. The chain joins TRBV15 to TRBJ1-2; D might be TRBD1 (5 bases). Germline loops: CDR1 LNHNV, CDR2 YYDKDF (reference sequence). The CDR3 consists of 12 residues. V was cut by 8 bases and J by 0 bases, with 7 bases left in between.

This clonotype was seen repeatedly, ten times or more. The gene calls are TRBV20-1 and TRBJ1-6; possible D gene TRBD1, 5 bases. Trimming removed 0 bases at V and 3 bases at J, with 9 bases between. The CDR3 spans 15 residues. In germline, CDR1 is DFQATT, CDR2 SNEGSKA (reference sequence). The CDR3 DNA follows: TGCAGTGCTAGAGACTGGGGGTACTATAATTCACCCCTCCACTTT. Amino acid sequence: CSARDWGYYNSPLHF.

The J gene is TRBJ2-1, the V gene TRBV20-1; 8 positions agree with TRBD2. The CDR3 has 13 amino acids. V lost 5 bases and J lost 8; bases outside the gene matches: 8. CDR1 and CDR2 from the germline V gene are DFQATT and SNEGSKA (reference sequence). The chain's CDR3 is CSAGLGGGDEQFF. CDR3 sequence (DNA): TGCAGTGCTGGCCTCGGGGGGGGCGATGAGCAGTTCTTC.

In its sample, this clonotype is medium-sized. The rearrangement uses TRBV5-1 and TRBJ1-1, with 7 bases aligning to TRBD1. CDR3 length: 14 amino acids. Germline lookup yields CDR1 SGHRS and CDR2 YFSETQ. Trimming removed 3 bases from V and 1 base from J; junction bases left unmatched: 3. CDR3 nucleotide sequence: TGCGCCAGCAGCTCGGGACAGACGAACACTGAAGCTTTCTTT. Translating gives CASSSGQTNTEAFF.

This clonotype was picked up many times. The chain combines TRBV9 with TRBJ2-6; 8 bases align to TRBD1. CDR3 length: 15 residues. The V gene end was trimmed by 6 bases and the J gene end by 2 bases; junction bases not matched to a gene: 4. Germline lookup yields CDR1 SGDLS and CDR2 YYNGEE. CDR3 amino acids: CASTWTGTGANVLTF. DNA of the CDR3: TGTGCCAGCACCTGGACAGGGACTGGGGCCAACGTCCTGACTTTC. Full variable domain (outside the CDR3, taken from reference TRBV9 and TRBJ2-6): DSGVTQTPKHLITATGQRVTLRCSPRSGDLSVYWYQQSLDQGLQFLIQYYNGEERAKGNILERFSAQQFPDLHSELNLSSLELGDSALYFCASTWTGTGANVLTFGAGSRLTVL.

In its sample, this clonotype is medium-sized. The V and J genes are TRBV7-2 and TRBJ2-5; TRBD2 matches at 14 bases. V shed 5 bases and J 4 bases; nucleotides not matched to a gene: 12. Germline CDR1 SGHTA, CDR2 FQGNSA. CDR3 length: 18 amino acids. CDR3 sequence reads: CASSLLLRTSGGRETQYF. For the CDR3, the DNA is TGTGCCAGCAGCCTACTTCTCCGGACTAGCGGGGGGCGAGAGACCCAGTACTTC.